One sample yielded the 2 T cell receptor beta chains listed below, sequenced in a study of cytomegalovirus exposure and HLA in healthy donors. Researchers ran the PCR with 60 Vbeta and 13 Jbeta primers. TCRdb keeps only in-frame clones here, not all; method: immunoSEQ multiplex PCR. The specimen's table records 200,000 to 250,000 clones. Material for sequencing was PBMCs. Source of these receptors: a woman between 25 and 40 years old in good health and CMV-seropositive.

Here the CDR3 reads CASSFQGGSRYNEQFF. The CDR3 nucleotides are TGTGCCAGCAGCTTTCAAGGAGGGAGTAGGTACAATGAGCAGTTCTTC. The chain carries TRBV7-2 and TRBJ2-1, with a tentative D call TRBD2 (6 bases). V lost 3 bases, J lost 4 bases, and 16 bases lay in between. The CDR3 has 16 amino acids. Germline V lookup: CDR1 SGHTA, CDR2 FQGNSA.

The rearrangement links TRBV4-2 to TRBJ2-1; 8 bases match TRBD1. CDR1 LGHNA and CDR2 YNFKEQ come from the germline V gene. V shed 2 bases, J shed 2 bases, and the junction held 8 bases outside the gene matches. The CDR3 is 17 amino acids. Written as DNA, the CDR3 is TGTGCCAGCAGCCAACTTCCCGGACAGGGAACCTACAATGAGCAGTTCTTC. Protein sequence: CASSQLPGQGTYNEQFF.